One sample yielded the 7 T cell receptor beta chains listed below, sequenced in a study of blood T cell repertoires in COVID-19. Clones were read by immunoSEQ multiplex PCR, and TCRdb kept only the in-frame ones, dropping some. The sample records tens of thousands of clones, 77% being singletons. Sequencing was performed on peripheral blood. These receptors were taken from a human donor with active or convalescent COVID-19. The donor label of this sample is uncertain.

The chain combines TRBV7-3 with TRBJ2-7; 7 positions agree with TRBD2. V gave up 5 bases and J gave up 2 bases; unmatched junction bases: 6. Germline CDR1 SGHTA, CDR2 FQGTGA. The CDR3 is made up of 14 amino acids. CDR3 in amino acids: CASSPSGFTYEQYF. CDR3 in DNA: TGTGCCAGCAGCCCTAGCGGTTTTACCTACGAGCAGTACTTC.

The rearrangement links TRBV12-3 or TRBV12-4 to TRBJ1-6, with 8 nucleotides matching TRBD1. With V trimmed by 8 bases and J by 10 bases, 7 bases remained unmatched. This CDR3 has 13 residues. Written as DNA, the CDR3 is TGTGCCAGCCATCCCCAGGGGGCCTCACCCCTCCACTTT. Its translation: CASHPQGASPLHF.

The rearrangement joins TRBV19 to TRBJ1-2; tentative D call: TRBD1 (5 bases). Trimming cost V 7 bases and J 0 bases, with 12 bases left between them. Germline-derived CDR1 and CDR2 are LNHDA and SQIVND (reference sequence). CDR3 length equals 14 residues. The chain's CDR3 is CASTDRPTNYGYTF. DNA for the CDR3: TGTGCCAGTACCGACAGACCAACTAACTATGGCTACACCTTC.

V and J are TRBV28 and TRBJ1-1; no definite D call. The CDR3 spans 13 residues. Deletions cut 5 bases from V and 3 bases from J, with 10 bases between. Germline-derived CDR1 and CDR2 are MDHEN and SYDVKM. The CDR3 DNA sequence: TGTGCCAGCAGTAAAGAGCGGTACACTGAAGCTTTCTTT. Translation gives CASSKERYTEAFF.

This sequence joins TRBV5-4 and TRBJ2-7; 7 nucleotides line up with TRBD2. This CDR3 has 16 residues. V gave up 2 bases and J gave up 6 bases; unmatched junction bases: 14. Germline CDR1 SGHNT, CDR2 YYREEE (reference sequence). The CDR3: CASSLQAGASIREQYF. Here the CDR3 DNA reads TGTGCCAGCAGCTTACAGGCGGGAGCCTCTATTCGCGAGCAGTACTTC.

The CDR3 bases are TGTGCCAGCAGCCGGGACAGGAATCAGCCCCAGCATTTT. Protein product: CASSRDRNQPQHF. This chain connects TRBV5-8 to TRBJ1-5, with 8 bases fitting TRBD1. The CDR3 has 13 amino acids. CDR1 SGHTS and CDR2 YDEGEE come from the germline V gene. V shed 4 bases, J shed 4 bases, and the junction held 1 base outside the gene matches.

The rearrangement uses TRBV28 and TRBJ2-7; TRBD2 aligns across 13 bases. V gave up 6 bases and J gave up 3 bases; unmatched junction bases: 11. Germline-derived CDR1 and CDR2 are MDHEN and SYDVKM. This CDR3 comprises 17 residues. CDR3 region: CASSPLPGLAGDYEQYF. The DNA of the CDR3 is TGTGCCAGCAGCCCCCTCCCCGGACTAGCGGGAGACTACGAGCAGTACTTC.